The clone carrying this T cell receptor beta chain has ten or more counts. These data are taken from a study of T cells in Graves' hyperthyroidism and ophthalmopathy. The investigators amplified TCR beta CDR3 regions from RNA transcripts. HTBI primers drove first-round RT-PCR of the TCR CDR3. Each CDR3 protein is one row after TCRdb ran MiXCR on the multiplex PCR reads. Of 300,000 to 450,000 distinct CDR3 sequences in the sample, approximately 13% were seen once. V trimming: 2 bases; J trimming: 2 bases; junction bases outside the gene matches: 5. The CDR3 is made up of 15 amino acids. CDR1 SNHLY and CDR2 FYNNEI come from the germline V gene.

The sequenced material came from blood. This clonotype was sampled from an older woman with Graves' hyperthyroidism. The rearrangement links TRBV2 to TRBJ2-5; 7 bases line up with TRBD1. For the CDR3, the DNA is TGTGCCAGCAGTGAAACGGGACAGCAGCAAGAGACCCAGTACTTC. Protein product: CASSETGQQQETQYF.